This T cell receptor (beta chain) was identified in a study of shared clonotypes between healthy human individuals. About the research overall: Used for every donor were three CD4 naive, three CD4 memory, two CD8 naive and one CD8 memory plate. General observations from the study: Non-shared clonotypes showed lower generation probabilities than clonotypes common to all four donors.

Notes on this clone: Its matching antigen is unknown.

TCRdb's copy holds only in-frame clones and misses some; the assay was immunoSEQ multiplex PCR. The sample carries 400,000 to 600,000 clones, approximately 95% recorded once. The junction had 7 bases not matched to a gene; V was cut back by 4 bases and J by 4 bases. This CDR3 is 15 amino acids long. CDR1 is ENHRY and CDR2 is SYGVKD in the germline V gene. Material for sequencing was naive CD4+ T cells sorted from blood. The subset: CD45RA+ positively selected. This chain joins TRBV10-3 and TRBJ1-1; 9 positions match TRBD1. The TCR comes from a woman in her twenties or thirties in good health. The CDR3 spells CAISGGDRAITEAFF. The CDR3 DNA follows: TGTGCCATCAGTGGCGGGGACAGGGCCATCACTGAAGCTTTCTTT.